This T cell receptor (beta chain) was identified during a study of T-cell reconstitution after alpha-beta-depleted transplantation in children. Study findings and constraints: Recipient T cells and thymic progenitors that survived gave rise to the high TCRbeta diversity observed at day 60 in some patients. T-cell counts and diversity at one year post-transplant came mainly from newly produced T cells. Two months or so post-transplant, alpha-beta T cells reportedly derived from several hundred expanded graft clones.

The V gene end was trimmed by 1 base and the J gene end by 2 bases; junction bases not matched to a gene: 6. CDR1 and CDR2 from the germline V gene are KGHSH and LQKENI. CDR3 size: 16 residues. This clonotype was counted ten times or more. As yet, its antigen is unknown. Unique molecular identifiers were incorporated when the TCRbeta library was constructed. Each CDR3 protein is one row after TCRdb ran MiXCR on the PCR reads. Of roughly 300,000 distinct CDR3 sequences in the sample, around a tenth were seen once. Sequences were derived from peripheral blood, sampled 180 days after TCRalphabeta/CD19-depleted stem cell transplant. This chain uses TRBV18 with TRBJ2-7, with 9 bases fitting TRBD2. This receptor was identified in a male patient between 2 and 15 years old who had a stem cell transplant for chronic granulomatous disease, so the T cells may come from the graft donor. The CDR3 nucleotides read TGTGCCAGCTCACCACTGGCTAGCGGGGCGACCTACGAGCAGTACTTC. Translation gives CASSPLASGATYEQYF. Based on the CDR3 plus reference TRBV18 and TRBJ2-7, the full variable domain is NAGVMQNPRHLVRRRGQEARLRCSPMKGHSHVYWYRQLPEEGLKFMVYLQKENIIDESGMPKERFSAEFPKEGPSILRIQQVVRGDSAAYFCASSPLASGATYEQYFGPGTRLTVT.